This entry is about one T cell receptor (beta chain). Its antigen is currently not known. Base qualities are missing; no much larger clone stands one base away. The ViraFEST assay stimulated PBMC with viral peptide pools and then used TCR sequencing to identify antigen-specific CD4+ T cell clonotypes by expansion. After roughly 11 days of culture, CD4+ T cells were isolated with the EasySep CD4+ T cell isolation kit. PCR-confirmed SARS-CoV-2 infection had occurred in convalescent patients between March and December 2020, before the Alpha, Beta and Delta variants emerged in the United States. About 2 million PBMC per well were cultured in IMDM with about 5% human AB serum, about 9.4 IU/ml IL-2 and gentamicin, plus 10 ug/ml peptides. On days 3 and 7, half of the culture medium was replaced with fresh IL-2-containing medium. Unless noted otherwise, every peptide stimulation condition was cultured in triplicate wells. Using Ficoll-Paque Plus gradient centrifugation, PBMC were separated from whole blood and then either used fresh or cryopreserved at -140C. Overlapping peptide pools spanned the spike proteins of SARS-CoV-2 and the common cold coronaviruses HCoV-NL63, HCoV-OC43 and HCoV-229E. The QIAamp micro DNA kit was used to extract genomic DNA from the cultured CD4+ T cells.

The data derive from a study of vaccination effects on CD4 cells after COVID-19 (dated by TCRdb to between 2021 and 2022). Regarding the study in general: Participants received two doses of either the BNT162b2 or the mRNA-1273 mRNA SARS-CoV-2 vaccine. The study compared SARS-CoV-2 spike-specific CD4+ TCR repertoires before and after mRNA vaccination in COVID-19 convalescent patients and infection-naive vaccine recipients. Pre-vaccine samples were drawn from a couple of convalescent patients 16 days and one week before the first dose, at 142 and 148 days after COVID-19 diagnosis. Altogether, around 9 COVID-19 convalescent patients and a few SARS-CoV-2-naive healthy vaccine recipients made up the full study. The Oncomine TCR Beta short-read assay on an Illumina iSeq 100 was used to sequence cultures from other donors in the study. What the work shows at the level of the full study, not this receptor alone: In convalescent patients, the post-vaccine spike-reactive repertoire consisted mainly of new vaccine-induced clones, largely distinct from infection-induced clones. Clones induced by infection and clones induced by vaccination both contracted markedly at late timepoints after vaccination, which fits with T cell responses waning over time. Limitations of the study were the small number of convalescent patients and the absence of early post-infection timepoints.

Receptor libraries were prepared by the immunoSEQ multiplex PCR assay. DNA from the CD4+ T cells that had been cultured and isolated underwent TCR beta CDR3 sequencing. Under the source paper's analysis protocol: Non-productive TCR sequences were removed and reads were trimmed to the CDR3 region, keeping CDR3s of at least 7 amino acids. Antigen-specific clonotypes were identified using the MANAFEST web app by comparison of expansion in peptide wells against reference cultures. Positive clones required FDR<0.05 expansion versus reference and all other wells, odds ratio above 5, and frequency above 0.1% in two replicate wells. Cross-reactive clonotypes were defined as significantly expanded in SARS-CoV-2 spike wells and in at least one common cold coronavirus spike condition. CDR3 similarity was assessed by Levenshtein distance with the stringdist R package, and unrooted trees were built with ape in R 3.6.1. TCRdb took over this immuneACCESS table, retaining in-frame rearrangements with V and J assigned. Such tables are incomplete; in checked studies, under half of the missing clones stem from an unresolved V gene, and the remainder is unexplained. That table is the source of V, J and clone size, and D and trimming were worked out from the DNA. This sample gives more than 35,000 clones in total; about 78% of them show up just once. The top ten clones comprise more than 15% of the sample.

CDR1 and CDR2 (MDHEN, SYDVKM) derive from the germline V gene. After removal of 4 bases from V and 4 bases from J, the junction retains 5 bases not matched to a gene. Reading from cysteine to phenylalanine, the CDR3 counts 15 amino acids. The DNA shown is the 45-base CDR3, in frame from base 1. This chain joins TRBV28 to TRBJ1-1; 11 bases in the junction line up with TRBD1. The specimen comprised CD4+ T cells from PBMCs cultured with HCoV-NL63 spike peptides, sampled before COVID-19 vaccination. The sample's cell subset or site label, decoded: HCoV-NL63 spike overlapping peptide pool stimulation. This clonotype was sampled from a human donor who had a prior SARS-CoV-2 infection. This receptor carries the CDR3 CASSSGQGAVTEAFF. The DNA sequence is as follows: TGTGCCAGCAGTTCCGGACAGGGGGCGGTCACTGAAGCTTTCTTT.